This T cell receptor (beta chain) was identified in a study of lymphopenia after photon versus proton radiotherapy. Study-wide results and caveats: Relative stability marked proton patients; photon patients lost diversity and naive cells.

The protocol was immunoSEQ multiplex PCR, while the TCRdb copy is restricted to in-frame clones and leaves out a portion. The table includes 9,500 to 15,000 clones, more than 70% detected once. Details on this clone: Its antigen remains unidentified.

Trimming took 3 bases from V and 7 from J; bases not matched to a gene: 10. The V gene's germline CDR1 is SGHDN and CDR2 FVKESK. This CDR3 is 16 amino acids long. This clonotype was sampled from a man in his fifties or sixties with pancreatic cancer. The gene calls are TRBV14 and TRBJ1-1, with TRBD1 matching over 11 bases. This material consisted of peripheral blood, taken from a patient treated with proton-based radiotherapy. The DNA for the CDR3 is TGTGCCAGCAGCCAGGCGAGGACAGGGGGCTTTGGTGAAGCTTTCTTT. Encoded protein: CASSQARTGGFGEAFF.